The present TCR beta chain was sequenced within a study of shared clonotypes between healthy human individuals (dated by TCRdb to about 2020). As for the study more broadly: Three men and a couple of women, aged 18 to 49 years, made up the cohort. Per donor, three plates each were used for CD4 naive and CD4 memory, two for CD8 naive, and one for CD8 memory. To estimate repertoire size and how much clonotype sharing occurs between individuals, the study deeply sequenced the blood TCR repertoires of 5 or 6 healthy adults. To increase sequencing depth and limit assay-specific biases, different laboratories used diverse techniques to prepare libraries and sequence TCR repertoires. Per donor, leukapheresis produced somewhere between about 0.94 and 8.9 billion PBMCs.

V lost 2 bases and J lost 0 bases; the stretch between them is 10 bases long. Taken from the germline V gene (reference sequence), the CDR1 and CDR2 loops are GTSNPN and SVGIG. The CDR3 has 15 amino acids, counting the end cysteine and phenylalanine. The kept DNA is CDR3 alone, 45 bases in frame from the first base. The donors were healthy, HIV-negative adults who had no recently reported acute infections or vaccinations. Every donor was a Caucasian adult living in Nashville, Tennessee, USA. CD4+ T cells were enriched through magnetic negative selection, after which naive cells were positively selected on CD45RA and the remaining negative fraction served as the memory subset. Blood was obtained by leukapheresis, after which PBMCs were separated by Ficoll-Histopaque density gradient centrifugation and cryopreserved in liquid nitrogen vapor phase. Purity and quantity of every magnetically sorted T cell population were checked by analytical flow cytometry. Genomic DNA was isolated from every sorted fraction and measured by UV absorbance on a Nanodrop 2000c.

A note on this clone: The clone's antigen remains unknown. There are no base qualities to consult, and no much larger clone falls within one base.

Using the deep immunoSEQ assay, TCR CDR3 regions were amplified from genomic DNA by multiplex PCR. Genomic DNA extracted from each cell subset was distributed evenly over all wells of several immunoSEQ 96-well plates, and each plate served as one replicate. For sorted subsets, each replicate PCR was loaded with approximately 190 ng genomic DNA, equivalent to 30,000 or so T cell genomes. The purified libraries were quantified using a Qubit 3.0 fluorometer, sized with a Bioanalyzer 2100, and then quantified again using the KAPA Library Quantification kit. Every immunoSEQ 96-well plate was sequenced on a separate single-read 150-cycle Illumina NextSeq 550 flow cell. In the paper's pipeline: Because the immunoSEQ output included only junctional sequences and no quality scores, the filtering could not be the same as the filtering used for full-length reads. Sequences were annotated with PyIR, a Python wrapper for IgBLAST v1.9, using IMGT germline references to assign V/J genes and CDR3. Reads were removed for weak V/J assignments (E-value above 1e-6), missing CDR3, stop codons, out-of-frame junctions, or ambiguous translated residues. V3J clonotypes were defined as sequences sharing an identical inferred V gene, J gene, and CDR3 amino acid sequence. Percentage overlap between repertoires was calculated by dividing the number of shared unique clonotypes by the size of the smaller repertoire. Repertoire richness was assessed with RTK rarefaction, the Chao1 estimator, and Recon v2.1 estimates of unobserved clonotypes. For all TCRbeta clonotypes obtained by the gDNA method from a few donors, generation probabilities were computed with OLGA. This immuneACCESS table, as held by TCRdb, lists in-frame sequences with V and J called but not all clones. Of the missing ones, under half trace to an unresolved V gene in checked studies; the others have no known cause. That table is the source of V, J and clone size, and D and trimming were worked out from the DNA. The sample data list a few million clones, and 85% to 95% of these were observed just once. The ten largest clones take up about 0.41% of the sample.

What the study reported, not specific to this receptor: Based on pairwise subsampling, the degree of clonotype sharing among donors was expected to be affected by sequencing depth. The genetic and exposure-history diversity represented was limited by the small number of donors. Incomplete sequencing was indicated by rarefaction of sorted-subset datasets, despite the large sequencing depth. When four donors were compared, the shared fraction of clonotypes was around 5% for naive CD4, around 3.6% for naive CD8, 2% to 2.5% for memory CD4, and around 0.37% for memory CD8. Naive subsets generally had larger estimated clonotype richness than memory subsets did. Only blood was sampled, and tissue TCR repertoires likely differ from those in blood. Clonotypes shared by all four sorted-subset donors showed higher generation probabilities than non-shared clonotypes.

The chain is encoded by TRBV30 joined to TRBJ1-4; TRBD1 might be the D gene, on 6 matching bases. The sequenced sample was naive CD4+ T cells from PBMCs. The sample's cell subset or site, from its label and the paper: CD45RA+ positively selected. The receptor's source is a young man in good health. Some clones in this sample may be carry-over from other donors' samples. This receptor carries the CDR3 CAWSRGTSTNEKLFF. DNA sequence: TGTGCCTGGAGTCGGGGGACATCAACTAATGAAAAACTGTTTTTT.